The 26 T cell receptor beta chains given below trace back to one sample, sequenced in a study of T cells in Graves' hyperthyroidism and ophthalmopathy. From RNA transcripts, TCR beta CDR3 regions were amplified. Carried out on the TCR CDR3, a first-round RT-PCR used the HTBI primer set. TCRdb re-derived calls from the multiplex PCR reads in MiXCR, one entry per CDR3 protein. The data show around 560,000 distinct CDR3 sequences, 16% seen once. The sample consisted of blood. These receptor sequences come from a woman younger than 30 with Graves' hyperthyroidism.

This clonotype was detected many times. The chain combines TRBV12-3 or TRBV12-4 with TRBJ2-1, with D tentatively TRBD1 or TRBD2 (5 bases each). The length of the CDR3 is 14 residues. Between the trimmed V and J ends, which lost 6 bases and 7 bases, there was a span of 16 bases. The CDR3 DNA is TGTGCCAGCAGCCCCTTGGGACCGAAGAATGAGCAGTTCTTC. Translated: CASSPLGPKNEQFF.

In its sample, this clonotype was seen a few times. This chain connects TRBV30 to TRBJ1-5; the D gene is possibly TRBD1 (5 bases). The V end lost 1 base, the J end lost 3 bases, and 13 bases lay between the germline ends. The CDR3 contains 15 residues. CDR1 GTSNPN and CDR2 SVGIG come from the germline V gene (reference sequence). CDR3: CAWSGGLRPNQPQHF. The CDR3 DNA is TGTGCCTGGAGTGGGGGACTGCGACCCAATCAGCCCCAGCATTTT.

There are many counts of this clonotype. V is TRBV24-1 and J is TRBJ1-5, with D perhaps TRBD1 (5 bases). The CDR3 is 17 residues long. From germline, CDR1 is KGHDR and CDR2 SFDVKD. Trimming left V 3 bases short and J 4 bases short, with 18 bases between. CDR3: CATSDPNEDNANQPQHF. The CDR3 nucleotides read TGTGCCACCAGTGATCCGAACGAGGACAATGCAAATCAGCCCCAGCATTTT.

This chain connects TRBV24-1 to TRBJ1-2; 8 bases are a match to TRBD1. From germline, CDR1 is KGHDR and CDR2 SFDVKD. The J segment lost 1 base and the V segment lost 4 bases, leaving 4 bases of the junction unmatched. The CDR3 covers 15 residues. CDR3 in amino acids: CATSDPGQGNYGYTF. The CDR3 DNA reads as TGTGCCACCAGTGACCCCGGACAGGGTAACTATGGCTACACCTTC.

V gene TRBV4-1 combines with J gene TRBJ2-3; 10 bases line up with TRBD1. The CDR3 totals 17 residues. Trimming cost V 3 bases and J 2 bases; bases outside gene matches: 8. Germline V lookup: CDR1 MGHRA, CDR2 YSYEKL. CDR3 amino acids: CASSQGQGNRYTDTQYF. CDR3 nucleotides: TGCGCCAGCAGCCAGGGACAGGGGAATCGGTACACAGATACGCAGTATTTT.

The chain links TRBV6-2 or TRBV6-3 to TRBJ2-1, with 9 bases fitting TRBD2. The CDR3 is 15 residues long. The germline V gene has CDR1 MNHEY and CDR2 SVGEGT. The V gene end was trimmed by 2 bases and the J gene end by 6 bases; junction bases not matched to a gene: 5. DNA of the CDR3: TGTGCCAGCAGTTACGCGCTAGCGGGGACCAATGAGCAGTTCTTC. Amino acid sequence: CASSYALAGTNEQFF.

This clonotype has ten or more counts. The chain joins TRBV7-8 to TRBJ1-5; possibly TRBD1 for D (5 bases). V lost 5 bases and J lost 2, with 13 bases in between. Germline V gene data show CDR1 as SGHVS and CDR2 as FQNEAQ. This CDR3 contains 15 residues. The CDR3 protein is CASSKGPSGNQPQHF. The CDR3 DNA reads as TGTGCCAGCAGCAAGGGACCGTCTGGCAATCAGCCCCAGCATTTT.

This clonotype has more than one count but fewer than ten. The chain has TRBV10-3 and TRBJ2-3; TRBD2 aligns across 13 bases. CDR3 length equals 15 residues. Germline V CDR1 and CDR2: ENHRY, SYGVKD. The V segment lost 4 bases and the J segment 3 bases; nucleotides outside the gene matches: 1. This CDR3 is CAISGTSGGTDTQYF. The CDR3, as DNA: TGTGCCATCAGTGGGACTAGCGGGGGAACAGATACGCAGTATTTT.

The chain employs TRBV7-8 and TRBJ2-6; D not certain. Trimming removed 3 bases from V and 2 bases from J, with 14 bases in between. The CDR3 runs 17 residues. Per the germline V gene, CDR1 is SGHVS and CDR2 is FQNEAQ. In nucleotides, the CDR3 is TGTGCCAGCAGCTTGTTACGAGAGACGGCTGGGGCCAACGTCCTGACTTTC. Translating gives CASSLLRETAGANVLTF.

This clonotype was seen more than once but under ten times. The gene calls are TRBV27 and TRBJ2-7, with 11 bases lining up with TRBD2. The CDR3 length is 16 residues. The germline V gene has CDR1 MNHEY and CDR2 SMNVEV (reference sequence). Trimming at V came to 4 bases and at J to 7 bases, leaving 12 bases not matched to a gene. The CDR3 region has the DNA TGTGCCAGCAGTTGGTTCGGGACTAGCGGCCGCGTGGAGCAGTACTTC. It encodes CASSWFGTSGRVEQYF.

This clonotype was seen only a few times. The chain couples TRBV7-3 to TRBJ1-3; TRBD1 is a possible D gene (6 bases). Trimming left V 3 bases short and J 2 bases short, with 17 bases between. The germline gives CDR1 SGHTA, CDR2 FQGTGA. This CDR3 region has 17 residues. CDR3 amino acids: CASSFRTAWVAGNTIYF. DNA for the CDR3: TGTGCCAGCAGCTTCAGGACAGCCTGGGTGGCTGGAAACACCATATATTTT.

V is TRBV10-2 and J is TRBJ1-1, with D possibly being TRBD1 (6 bases). The CDR3 extends over 13 amino acids. The V and J ends lost 9 bases and 0 bases respectively, with 11 bases between them. Germline CDR1 and CDR2: WSHSY and SAAADI. This CDR3 is CARAQGMNTEAFF. In DNA form, the CDR3 reads TGCGCCAGAGCCCAGGGGATGAACACTGAAGCTTTCTTT.

This sequence joins TRBV5-1 and TRBJ2-3, with a possible D match to TRBD1 (5 bases). Per the germline V gene, CDR1 is SGHRS and CDR2 is YFSETQ. The length of the CDR3 is 14 residues. The V gene lost 2 bases and the J gene lost 11 bases, with 18 bases spanning the gap. The CDR3 DNA follows: TGCGCCAGCAGCTTAAAATACAGGCGCCCAGGGCAGTATTTT. Translation: CASSLKYRRPGQYF.

V is TRBV18 and J is TRBJ2-7; D is perhaps TRBD1 (6 bases). CDR3 size: 14 residues. V was shortened by 3 bases and J by 3 bases, with 12 bases between the two germline ends. CDR1 and CDR2 (germline): KGHSH, LQKENI. The CDR3: CASSPPSQGYEQYF. CDR3 nucleotide sequence: TGTGCCAGCTCACCCCCCTCACAGGGCTACGAGCAGTACTTC.

This chain links TRBV2 with TRBJ2-5; D unresolved. CDR3 length equals 11 residues. In germline, CDR1 is SNHLY, CDR2 FYNNEI. Trimming left V 6 bases short and J 9 bases short, with 11 bases between. The CDR3, as DNA: TGTGCCAGCAGGGCGGTGAGGCCCCAGTACTTC. Protein sequence: CASRAVRPQYF.

This clonotype was detected only a few times. The chain links TRBV28 to TRBJ2-3; 7 bases fit TRBD2. Germline-derived CDR1 and CDR2 are MDHEN and SYDVKM. This CDR3 spans 13 amino acids. After removal of 6 bases from V and 4 bases from J, the junction contained 4 bases not matched to a gene. In DNA, the CDR3 is TGTGCCAGCAGGGGGGGGGGATCAGATACGCAGTATTTT. As protein: CASRGGGSDTQYF.

The gene calls are TRBV29-1 and TRBJ1-2; 9 positions match TRBD1. V shed 3 bases, J shed 9 bases, and the junction held 8 bases outside the gene matches. The CDR3 totals 13 residues. Germline V lookup: CDR1 SQVTM, CDR2 ANQGSEA. Here the CDR3 DNA reads TGCAGCGTTGATGGACAGGGGAAAAAGAGCTACACCTTC. This gives the protein CSVDGQGKKSYTF.

This chain connects TRBV5-1 to TRBJ2-7; D is uncertain. CDR3 size: 13 residues. The V end was cut by 0 bases, the J end by 5 bases, with 9 bases between. From germline, CDR1 is SGHRS and CDR2 YFSETQ. The CDR3 region is CASSLALSHEQYF. CDR3 nucleotides: TGCGCCAGCAGCTTGGCCTTGTCCCACGAGCAGTACTTC. The variable domain in full, with the rest retrieved from reference TRBV5-1 and TRBJ2-7, is KAGVTQTPRYLIKTRGQQVTLSCSPISGHRSVSWYQQTPGQGLQFLFEYFSETQRNKGNFPGRFSGRQFSNSRSEMNVSTLELGDSALYLCASSLALSHEQYFGPGTRLTVT.

J is TRBJ2-1 and V is TRBV4-1, with D possibly matching TRBD2 (6 bases). The CDR3 is made up of 17 amino acids. The V and J ends lost 1 base and 10 bases respectively, with 23 bases between them. Germline CDR1 and CDR2: MGHRA and YSYEKL. Written as DNA, the CDR3 is TGCGCCAGCAGCCAAGGAGCGGGTGGACCAGGCTTCGGGGAGCAGTTCTTC. Translating it yields CASSQGAGGPGFGEQFF.

The rearrangement links TRBV5-6 to TRBJ2-3, with D possibly TRBD1 on 6 matching bases. V was clipped by 3 bases and J by 8 bases, with 19 bases between them. The CDR3 is 15 residues long. In germline, CDR1 is SGHDT, CDR2 YYEEEE. In DNA, the CDR3 is TGTGCCAGCAGCTCAACGGACAGATCCCTCGGTACGCAGTATTTT. It translates to CASSSTDRSLGTQYF.

In its sample, this clonotype was seen a few times. This chain links TRBV19 with TRBJ2-1; D ambiguous. There are 14 residues in the CDR3. V lost 2 bases and J lost 6, with 11 bases in between. Germline V gene sequence: CDR1 LNHDA, CDR2 SQIVND (reference sequence). The CDR3 DNA reads as TGTGCCAGTAGTATAACATTGGTGAGCAATGAGCAGTTCTTC. Translating gives CASSITLVSNEQFF.

This clonotype was observed a few times. The chain employs TRBV20-1 and TRBJ1-2, with 8 positions matching TRBD1. Trimming removed 3 bases from V and 7 bases from J; junction bases left unmatched: 4. The CDR3 is 12 residues long. CDR1 DFQATT and CDR2 SNEGSKA come from the germline V gene (reference sequence). The CDR3 region has the DNA TGCAGTGCTAGCCAGGGGGCGGGTGGCTACACCTTC. This translates into CSASQGAGGYTF.

The chain recombines TRBV12-3 or TRBV12-4 with TRBJ1-1, with 7 bases fitting TRBD1. J was trimmed by 5 bases and V by 1 base; bases with no gene match: 7. CDR3 length: 15 residues. For the CDR3, the DNA is TGTGCCAGCAGTTTAGGGTCAGGGGGAAGGACTGAAGCTTTCTTT. This encodes CASSLGSGGRTEAFF.

This chain joins TRBV20-1 and TRBJ1-5; the match to TRBD1 covers 7 bases. The CDR3 is made up of 11 amino acids. After removal of 1 base from V and 14 bases from J, the junction contained 5 bases not matched to a gene. Per germline, CDR1 DFQATT and CDR2 SNEGSKA (reference sequence). CDR3 bases: TGCAGTGCTAGAGGTACAGGGGTTGAGCATTTT. The encoded protein is CSARGTGVEHF.

The chain recombines TRBV20-1 with TRBJ2-1; no reliable D call. The germline CDR1 and CDR2 sequences are DFQATT and SNEGSKA (reference sequence). This CDR3 has 13 residues. Trimming took 6 bases from V and 5 from J, leaving 14 bases between them. Here the CDR3 DNA reads TGCAGTGCGCGATCCTACTGGAACAATGAGCAGTTCTTC. Protein product: CSARSYWNNEQFF.

This clonotype was detected many times. J is TRBJ2-4 and V is TRBV7-2; D might be TRBD1 or TRBD2, each matching 5 bases. Trimming took 6 bases from V and 0 from J, leaving 27 bases between them. Germline CDR1 reads SGHTA; CDR2 reads FQGNSA. CDR3 length equals 20 residues. CDR3 DNA: TGTGCCAGCAGTATAGAGGGTGTACAGGATGTTTTGCGAGCCAAAAACATTCAGTACTTC. Amino acid sequence: CASSIEGVQDVLRAKNIQYF.